These T cell receptor beta chains were read from a single sample in a study of immune cell composition in non-small cell lung cancer. Only in-frame clones appear in the TCRdb table, and some are missing; sequencing was by immunoSEQ multiplex PCR. The profile shows around 5,000 clones, 80% to 90% of them singletons. The sample comprised lung tumor tissue. These receptors all stem from a human donor with non-small cell lung cancer. The CDR3 runs from the conserved cysteine through the conserved F or W. Fields, in order: CDR3 protein, CDR3 DNA, V gene, clone size, J gene, D gene. A D gene is named only where the DNA matches it firmly. Part of the rows lack a size; the others show once, few, many or a class for expanded clones.

CASSPGTGANTEAFF TGTGCCAGCAGCCCGGGGACAGGGGCGAACACTGAAGCTTTCTTT TRBV11-2 few TRBJ1-1 TRBD1
CASSFGRGSNEQFF TGTGCCAGCAGCTTTGGGCGCGGGAGTAATGAGCAGTTCTTC TRBV13 NA TRBJ2-1 TRBD2
CASSLTRTNEKLFF TGTGCCAGCAGTTTAACGCGCACTAATGAAAAACTGTTTTTT TRBV27 NA TRBJ1-4 NA
CASSELGAEQFF TGTGCCAGCAGTGAGCTGGGAGCCGAGCAGTTCTTC TRBV6-1 NA TRBJ2-1 NA
CASSLVGTGGPYEQYF TGTGCCAGCAGCTTAGTAGGGACAGGGGGGCCCTACGAGCAGTACTTC TRBV7-2 NA TRBJ2-7 TRBD1
CASSFWFSSGIKNIQYF TGTGCCAGCAGTTTCTGGTTCTCTAGCGGGATAAAAAACATTCAGTACTTC TRBV28 NA TRBJ2-4 TRBD2
CASSLRRSGNTEAFF TGTGCCAGCAGTTTAAGGAGGAGTGGGAACACTGAAGCTTTCTTT TRBV28 NA TRBJ1-1 NA
CASSLEAEGNYGYTF TGTGCCAGCAGTTTAGAGGCTGAGGGTAACTATGGCTACACCTTC TRBV27 NA TRBJ1-2 NA
CASSPGNSNQPQHF TGTGCCAGCAGTCCCGGGAATAGCAATCAGCCCCAGCATTTT TRBV6-6 NA TRBJ1-5 NA
CASSEGQLYSNQPQHF TGTGCCAGCAGTGAGGGACAGCTTTATAGCAATCAGCCCCAGCATTTT TRBV2 NA TRBJ1-5 TRBD1
CASSLADRAEAFF TGCGCCAGCAGCTTAGCGGACAGGGCTGAAGCTTTCTTT TRBV5-1 NA TRBJ1-1 TRBD1
CASSQDLVPGEGTGELFF TGCGCCAGCAGCCAAGATTTGGTGCCGGGAGAGGGTACCGGGGAGCTGTTTTTT TRBV4-1 NA TRBJ2-2 NA
CASRGQAATHYEQYF TGTGCCAGCAGGGGACAAGCGGCAACTCATTACGAGCAGTACTTC TRBV2 few TRBJ2-7 NA
CASSRGGLSYEQYF TGTGCCAGCTCCCGGGGGGGATTGTCCTACGAGCAGTACTTC TRBV28 NA TRBJ2-7 TRBD2
CSASGPGQYTEAFF TGCAGCGCCTCCGGCCCGGGACAGTACACTGAAGCTTTCTTT TRBV29-1 NA TRBJ1-1 TRBD1
CASSPSGLAGDEQFF TGTGCCAGCAGCCCGTCCGGACTAGCAGGAGATGAGCAGTTCTTC TRBV4-2 NA TRBJ2-1 TRBD2
CASSGLSSYEQYF TGTGCCAGCAGCGGACTCAGCTCCTACGAGCAGTACTTC TRBV7-2 NA TRBJ2-7 NA
CASSQGQNYGYTF TGCGCCAGCAGCCAAGGACAGAACTATGGCTACACCTTC TRBV4-3 NA TRBJ1-2 NA
CASSPPGQGQYEQYF TGTGCCAGCAGCCCTCCGGGACAGGGGCAATACGAGCAGTACTTC TRBV5-6 NA TRBJ2-7 TRBD1
CASSQSQGRTSEAFF TGTGCCAGCAGCCAATCCCAGGGTAGGACCTCTGAAGCTTTCTTT TRBV4-2 NA TRBJ1-1 NA
CASSSLGGSSYEQYF TGTGCCAGCAGCTCCCTGGGGGGGTCCTCCTACGAGCAGTACTTC TRBV7-2 NA TRBJ2-7 TRBD2
CASSSSGGTEAFF TGTGCCAGCAGCTCCTCGGGGGGGACTGAAGCTTTCTTT TRBV5-5 NA TRBJ1-1 NA
CASSPDRGNQPQHF TGCGCCAGCAGCCCCGACAGGGGCAATCAGCCCCAGCATTTT TRBV4-1 NA TRBJ1-5 TRBD1
CASSVTNRTGGSVYEQFF TGTGCCAGCAGCGTAACAAACCGGACGGGCGGGAGTGTCTATGAGCAGTTCTTC TRBV9 once TRBJ2-1 TRBD2
CASSVSVNTEAFF TGTGCCAGCAGCGTTAGCGTCAACACTGAAGCTTTCTTT TRBV9 NA TRBJ1-1 NA
CASSWGSRGLREQYF TGTGCCAGCAGTTGGGGGAGCAGGGGGCTTCGGGAGCAGTACTTC TRBV28 NA TRBJ2-7 TRBD1